The clone carrying this T cell receptor (beta chain) was seen only once. Antigen: not known. PCR was performed a second time for about 7 to 11 cycles using a sample-barcoded 5' primer and a J-beta primer mix. TCRdb ran MiXCR on the 5' RACE reads and lists one entry per CDR3 protein. The table shows some 900,000 distinct CDR3 sequences, with under 50% occurring only once. These data belong to a study of blood T cells in healthy people across ages. Findings and limits, study-wide: Across samples, TCR beta diversity tracked strongly with naive T cell percentage.

Sequenced: blood. The receptor was isolated from a man aged 25-45 years in good health.

CDR3 sequence: CAWSPQAGAALHF. CDR3 nucleotides: TGTGCCTGGAGTCCACAGGCGGGCGCGGCCCTCCACTTT. This chain connects TRBV30 to TRBJ1-6, with D possibly TRBD1 on 5 matching bases. Deletions cut 2 bases from V and 14 bases from J, with 16 bases between. The CDR3 is 13 amino acids. Per germline, CDR1 GTSNPN and CDR2 SVGIG (reference sequence).